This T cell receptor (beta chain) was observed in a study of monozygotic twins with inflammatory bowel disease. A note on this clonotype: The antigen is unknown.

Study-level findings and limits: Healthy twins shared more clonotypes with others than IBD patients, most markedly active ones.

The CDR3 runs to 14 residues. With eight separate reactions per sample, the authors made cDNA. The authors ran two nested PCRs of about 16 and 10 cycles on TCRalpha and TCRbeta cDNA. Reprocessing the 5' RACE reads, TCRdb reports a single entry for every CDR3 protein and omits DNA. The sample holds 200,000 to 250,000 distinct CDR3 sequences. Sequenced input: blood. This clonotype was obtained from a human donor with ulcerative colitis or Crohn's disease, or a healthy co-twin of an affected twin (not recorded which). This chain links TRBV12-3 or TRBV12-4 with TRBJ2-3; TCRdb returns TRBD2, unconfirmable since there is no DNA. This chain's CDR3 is CASSLTSGRDTQYF.